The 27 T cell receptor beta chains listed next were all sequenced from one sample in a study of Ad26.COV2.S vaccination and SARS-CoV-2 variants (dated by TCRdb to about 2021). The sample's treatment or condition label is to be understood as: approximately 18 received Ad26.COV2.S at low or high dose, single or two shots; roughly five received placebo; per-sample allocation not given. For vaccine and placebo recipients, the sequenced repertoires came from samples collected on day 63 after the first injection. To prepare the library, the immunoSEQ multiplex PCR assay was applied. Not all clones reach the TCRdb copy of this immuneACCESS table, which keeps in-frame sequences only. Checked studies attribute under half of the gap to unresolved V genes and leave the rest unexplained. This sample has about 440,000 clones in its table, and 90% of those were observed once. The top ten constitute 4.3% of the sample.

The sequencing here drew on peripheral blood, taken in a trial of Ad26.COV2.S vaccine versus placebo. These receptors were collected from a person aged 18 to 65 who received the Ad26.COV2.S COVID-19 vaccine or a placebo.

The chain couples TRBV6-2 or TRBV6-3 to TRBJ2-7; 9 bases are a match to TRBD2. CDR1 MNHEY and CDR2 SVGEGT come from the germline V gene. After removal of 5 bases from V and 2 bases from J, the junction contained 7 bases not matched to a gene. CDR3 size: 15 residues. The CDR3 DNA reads TGTGCCAGCAGTGATCGCGTAGCGGGAGCCTACGAGCAGTACTTC. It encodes CASSDRVAGAYEQYF.

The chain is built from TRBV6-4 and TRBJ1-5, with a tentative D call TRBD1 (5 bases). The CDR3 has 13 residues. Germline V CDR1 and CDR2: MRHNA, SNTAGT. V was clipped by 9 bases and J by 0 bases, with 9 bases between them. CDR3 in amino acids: CASGTASNQPQHF. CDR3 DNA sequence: TGTGCCAGTGGGACGGCTAGCAATCAGCCCCAGCATTTT.

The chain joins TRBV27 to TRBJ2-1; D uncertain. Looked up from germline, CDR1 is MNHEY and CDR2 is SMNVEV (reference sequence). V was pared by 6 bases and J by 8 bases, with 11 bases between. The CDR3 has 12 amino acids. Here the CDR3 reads CASSDRWDEQFF. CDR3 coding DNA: TGTGCCAGCAGCGACCGTTGGGATGAGCAGTTCTTC.

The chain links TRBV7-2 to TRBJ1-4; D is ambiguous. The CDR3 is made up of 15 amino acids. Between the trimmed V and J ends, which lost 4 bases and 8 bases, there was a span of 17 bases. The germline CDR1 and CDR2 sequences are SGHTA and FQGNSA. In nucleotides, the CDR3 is TGTGCCAGCAGCTCCCACGGACGGTTTTTAGAAAAACTGTTTTTT. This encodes CASSSHGRFLEKLFF.

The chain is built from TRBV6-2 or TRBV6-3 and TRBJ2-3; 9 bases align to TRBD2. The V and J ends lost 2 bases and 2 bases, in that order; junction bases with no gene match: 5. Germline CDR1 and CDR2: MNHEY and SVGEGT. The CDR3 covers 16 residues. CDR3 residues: CASSYPGLANTDTQYF. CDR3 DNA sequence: TGTGCCAGCAGTTACCCCGGACTAGCGAACACAGATACGCAGTATTTT.

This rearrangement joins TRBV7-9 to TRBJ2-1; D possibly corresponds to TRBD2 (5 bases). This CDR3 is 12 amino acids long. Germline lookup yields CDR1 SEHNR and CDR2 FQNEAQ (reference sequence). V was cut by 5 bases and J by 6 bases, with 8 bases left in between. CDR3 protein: CASSLTSNEQFF. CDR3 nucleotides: TGTGCCAGCAGCCTCACTAGCAATGAGCAGTTCTTC.

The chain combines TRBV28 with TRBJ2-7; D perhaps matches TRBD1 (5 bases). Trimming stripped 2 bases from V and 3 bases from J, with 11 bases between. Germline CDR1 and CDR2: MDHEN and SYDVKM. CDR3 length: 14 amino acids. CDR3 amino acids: CASSLTRVGYEQYF. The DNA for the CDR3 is TGTGCCAGCAGTTTAACCAGGGTTGGCTACGAGCAGTACTTC.

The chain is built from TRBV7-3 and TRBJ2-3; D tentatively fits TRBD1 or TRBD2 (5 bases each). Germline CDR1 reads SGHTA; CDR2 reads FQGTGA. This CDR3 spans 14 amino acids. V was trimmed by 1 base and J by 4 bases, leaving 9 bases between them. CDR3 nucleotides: TGTGCCAGCAGCTTAAGTGGGACGTCAGATACGCAGTATTTT. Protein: CASSLSGTSDTQYF. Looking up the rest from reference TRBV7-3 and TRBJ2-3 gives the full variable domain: GAGVSQTPSNKVTEKGKYVELRCDPISGHTALYWYRQSLGQGPEFLIYFQGTGAADDSGLPNDRFFAVRPEGSVSTLKIQRTERGDSAVYLCASSLSGTSDTQYFGPGTRLTVL.

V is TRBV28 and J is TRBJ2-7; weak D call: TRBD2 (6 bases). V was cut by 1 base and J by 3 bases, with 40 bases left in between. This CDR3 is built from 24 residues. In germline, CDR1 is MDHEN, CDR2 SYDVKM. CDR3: CASSLSPSKPAKTRTTSPLYEQYF. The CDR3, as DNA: TGTGCCAGCAGTTTATCTCCTTCAAAGCCCGCGAAAACAAGAACGACTAGTCCCCTCTACGAGCAGTACTTC.

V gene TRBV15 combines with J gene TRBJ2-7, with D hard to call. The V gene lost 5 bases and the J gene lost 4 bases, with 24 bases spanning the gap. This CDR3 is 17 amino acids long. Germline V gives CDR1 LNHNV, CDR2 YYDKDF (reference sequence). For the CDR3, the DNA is TGTGCCACCAGCGGACCGAGAGCGTCGAGATACAGTTACGAGCAGTACTTC. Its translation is CATSGPRASRYSYEQYF.

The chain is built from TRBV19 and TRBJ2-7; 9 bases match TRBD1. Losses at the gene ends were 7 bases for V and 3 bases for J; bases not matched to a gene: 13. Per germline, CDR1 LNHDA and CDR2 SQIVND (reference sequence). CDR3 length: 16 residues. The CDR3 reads CASILTGTGYNYEQYF. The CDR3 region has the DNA TGTGCCAGTATCCTAACCGGGACAGGGTATAACTACGAGCAGTACTTC.

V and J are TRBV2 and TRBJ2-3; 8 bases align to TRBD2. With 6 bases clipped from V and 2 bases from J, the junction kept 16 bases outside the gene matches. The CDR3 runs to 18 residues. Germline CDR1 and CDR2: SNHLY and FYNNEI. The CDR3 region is CASRRIGLAGGSTDTQYF. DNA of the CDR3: TGTGCCAGCAGAAGGATTGGCCTAGCGGGCGGATCCACAGATACGCAGTATTTT.

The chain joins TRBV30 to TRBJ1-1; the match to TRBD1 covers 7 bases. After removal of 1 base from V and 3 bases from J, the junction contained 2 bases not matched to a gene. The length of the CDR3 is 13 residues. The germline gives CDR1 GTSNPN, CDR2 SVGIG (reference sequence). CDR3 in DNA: TGTGCCTGGAGTGCCCAGGGGGACACTGAAGCTTTCTTT. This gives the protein CAWSAQGDTEAFF.

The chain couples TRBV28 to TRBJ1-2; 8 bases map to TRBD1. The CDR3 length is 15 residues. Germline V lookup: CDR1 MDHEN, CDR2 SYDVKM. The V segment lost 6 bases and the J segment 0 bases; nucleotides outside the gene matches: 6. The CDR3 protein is CASSRGGQANYGYTF. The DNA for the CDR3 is TGTGCCAGCAGCCGAGGGGGACAGGCTAACTATGGCTACACCTTC.

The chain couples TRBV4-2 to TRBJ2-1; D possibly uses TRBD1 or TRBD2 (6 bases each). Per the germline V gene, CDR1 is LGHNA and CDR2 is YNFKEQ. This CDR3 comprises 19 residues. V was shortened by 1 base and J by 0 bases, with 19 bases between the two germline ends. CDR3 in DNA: TGTGCCAGCAGCCAAGGAGGGGGGCTGCGCCTTAGCTCCTACAATGAGCAGTTCTTC. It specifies CASSQGGGLRLSSYNEQFF.

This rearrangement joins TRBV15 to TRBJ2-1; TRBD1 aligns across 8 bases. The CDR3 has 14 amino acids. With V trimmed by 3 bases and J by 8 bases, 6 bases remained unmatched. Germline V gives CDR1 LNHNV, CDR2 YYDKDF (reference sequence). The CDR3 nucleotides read TGTGCCACCAGCAGGCCGGACAGGGACGATGAGCAGTTCTTC. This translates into CATSRPDRDDEQFF.

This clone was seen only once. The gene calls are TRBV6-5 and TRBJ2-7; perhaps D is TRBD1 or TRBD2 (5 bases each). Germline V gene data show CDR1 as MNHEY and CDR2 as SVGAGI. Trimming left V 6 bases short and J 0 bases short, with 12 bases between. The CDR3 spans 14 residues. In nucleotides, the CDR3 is TGTGCCAGCAGAGGGACGTCGCTCTCCTACGAGCAGTACTTC. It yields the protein CASRGTSLSYEQYF.

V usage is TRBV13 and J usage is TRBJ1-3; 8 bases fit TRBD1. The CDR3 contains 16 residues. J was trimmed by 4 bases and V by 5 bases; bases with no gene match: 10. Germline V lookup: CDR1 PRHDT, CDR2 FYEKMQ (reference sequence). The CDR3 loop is CASSDTPPGGGNTIYF. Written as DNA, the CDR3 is TGTGCCAGCAGCGACACCCCCCCAGGGGGCGGAAACACCATATATTTT.

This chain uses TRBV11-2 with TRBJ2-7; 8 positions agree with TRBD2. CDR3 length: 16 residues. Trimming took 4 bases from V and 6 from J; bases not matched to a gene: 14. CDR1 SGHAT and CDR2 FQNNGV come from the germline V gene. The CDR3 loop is CASSSLMTSVLREQYF. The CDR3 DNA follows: TGTGCCAGCAGCTCGCTTATGACTAGCGTCCTGCGCGAGCAGTACTTC.

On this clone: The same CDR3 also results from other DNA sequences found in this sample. The CDR3 loop is CASSLAGAGNTIYF. CDR3 DNA: TGTGCCAGCAGCTTGGCGGGGGCTGGAAACACCATATATTTT. The chain carries TRBV5-4 and TRBJ1-3; D might be TRBD1 (5 bases). With 0 bases removed from V and 2 bases from J, the gap between germline ends came to 6 bases. The germline gives CDR1 SGHNT, CDR2 YYREEE (reference sequence). The CDR3 length is 14 residues.

The CDR3 DNA follows: TGTGCCAGCAGCCCGAGCTCGACAGGGCCCGAAGCTTTCTTT. This translates into CASSPSSTGPEAFF. The rearrangement joins TRBV11-2 to TRBJ1-1; 7 bases fit TRBD1. This CDR3 has 14 residues. V lost 5 bases and J lost 8; bases outside the gene matches: 11. The V gene's germline CDR1 is SGHAT and CDR2 FQNNGV.

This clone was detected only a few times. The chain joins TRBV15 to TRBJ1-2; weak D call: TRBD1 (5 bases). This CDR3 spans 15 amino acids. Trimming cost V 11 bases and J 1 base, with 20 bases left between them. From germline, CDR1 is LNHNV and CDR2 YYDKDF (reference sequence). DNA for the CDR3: TGTGCCCGCCCATTAAGGGCAGGGCTTAACTATGGCTACACCTTC. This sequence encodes CARPLRAGLNYGYTF.

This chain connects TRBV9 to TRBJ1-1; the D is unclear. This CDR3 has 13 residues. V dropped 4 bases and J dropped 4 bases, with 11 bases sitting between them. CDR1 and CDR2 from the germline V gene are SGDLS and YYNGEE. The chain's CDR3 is CASSLASRTEAFF. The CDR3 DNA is TGTGCCAGCAGCCTGGCCTCACGCACTGAAGCTTTCTTT.

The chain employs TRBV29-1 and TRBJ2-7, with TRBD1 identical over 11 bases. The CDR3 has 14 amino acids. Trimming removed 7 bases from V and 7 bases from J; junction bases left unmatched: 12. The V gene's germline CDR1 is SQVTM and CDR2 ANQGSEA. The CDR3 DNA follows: TGCAGCGCCTCCCCGGGGACAGGGGGGTCGGAGCAGTACTTC. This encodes CSASPGTGGSEQYF.

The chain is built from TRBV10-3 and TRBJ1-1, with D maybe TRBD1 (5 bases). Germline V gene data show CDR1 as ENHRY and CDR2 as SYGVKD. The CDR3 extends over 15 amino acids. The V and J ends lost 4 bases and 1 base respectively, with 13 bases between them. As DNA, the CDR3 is TGTGCCATCAGTGCCTCTCAGGGCAGGAACACTGAAGCTTTCTTT. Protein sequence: CAISASQGRNTEAFF.

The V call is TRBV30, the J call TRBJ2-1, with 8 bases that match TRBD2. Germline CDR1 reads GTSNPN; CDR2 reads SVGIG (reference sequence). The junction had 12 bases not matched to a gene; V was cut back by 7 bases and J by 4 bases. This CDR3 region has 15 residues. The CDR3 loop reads CASLGGDRAYNEQFF. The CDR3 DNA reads TGTGCCTCCCTCGGGGGGGATCGGGCATACAATGAGCAGTTCTTC.

DNA of the CDR3: TGTGCCAGCAGCCAAGATTCATTCGGAGTAAACGGCTACACCTTC. It is translated as CASSQDSFGVNGYTF. The chain is built from TRBV4-2 and TRBJ1-2, with D unclear. The V gene's germline CDR1 is LGHNA and CDR2 YNFKEQ. This CDR3 has 15 amino acids. The germline V and J ends were trimmed by 0 bases and 8 bases, with 16 bases remaining between them.